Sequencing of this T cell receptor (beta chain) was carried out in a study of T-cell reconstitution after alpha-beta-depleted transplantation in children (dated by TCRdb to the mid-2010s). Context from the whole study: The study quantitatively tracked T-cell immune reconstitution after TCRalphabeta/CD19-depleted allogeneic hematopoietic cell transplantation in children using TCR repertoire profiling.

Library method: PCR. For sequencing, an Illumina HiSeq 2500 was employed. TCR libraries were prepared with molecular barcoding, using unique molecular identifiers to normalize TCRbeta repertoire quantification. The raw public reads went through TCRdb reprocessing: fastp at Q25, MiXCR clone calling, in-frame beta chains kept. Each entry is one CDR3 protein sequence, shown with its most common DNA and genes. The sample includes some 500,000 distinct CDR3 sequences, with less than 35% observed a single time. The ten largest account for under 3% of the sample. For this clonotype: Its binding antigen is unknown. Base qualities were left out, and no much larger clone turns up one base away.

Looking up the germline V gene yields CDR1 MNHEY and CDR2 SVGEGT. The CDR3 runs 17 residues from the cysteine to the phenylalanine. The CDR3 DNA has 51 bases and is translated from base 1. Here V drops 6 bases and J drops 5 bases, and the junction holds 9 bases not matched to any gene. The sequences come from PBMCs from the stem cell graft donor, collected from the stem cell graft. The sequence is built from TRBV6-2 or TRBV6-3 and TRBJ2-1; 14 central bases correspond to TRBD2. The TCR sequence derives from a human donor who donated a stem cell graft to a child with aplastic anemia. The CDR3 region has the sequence CASRRTSGRRLNNEQFF. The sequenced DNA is TGTGCCAGCAGAAGGACTAGCGGGAGGAGGCTAAACAATGAGCAGTTCTTC.